This T cell receptor (beta chain) was sequenced for a study of T cells in Graves' hyperthyroidism and ophthalmopathy. This clonotype was counted ten times or more. Its matching antigen is unknown. Points from the study as a whole: Also found in blood were most expanded thyroid clonotypes above 0.001.

V lost 0 bases to trimming and J lost 2 bases, with 19 bases between them. This CDR3 is 17 amino acids long. The germline CDR1 and CDR2 sequences are DFQATT and SNEGSKA (reference sequence). Hyperthyroidism, newly diagnosed and lasting under 2 months, affected patients aged 18 to 65. Patients with uncontrolled infections, other autoimmune diseases, pregnancy or lactation were excluded. Researchers took RNA transcripts and amplified the TCR beta CDR3 regions from them. The study used the HTBI primer set for a first-round RT-PCR of the TCR CDR3. Via MiXCR, TCRdb re-called the multiplex PCR reads, giving one row per CDR3 protein. The sample lists roughly 710,000 distinct CDR3 sequences; 30% to 40% were seen once.

The source of this sequence is a woman aged 40 to 49 with Graves' hyperthyroidism. The J gene is TRBJ1-2, the V gene TRBV20-1, with D perhaps TRBD1 (6 bases). Sample: blood. The DNA of the CDR3 is TGCAGTGCTAGAGATCTATTACAGGGTTACCCAAACTATGGCTACACCTTC. Encoded protein: CSARDLLQGYPNYGYTF.